The 30 T cell receptor beta chains below come from one sample, sequenced in a study of T-cell reconstitution after alpha-beta-depleted transplantation in children. A TCRbeta library incorporating unique molecular identifiers was prepared. In TCRdb, the PCR reads were re-called with MiXCR into one record per CDR3 protein. The sample consists of about 500,000 distinct CDR3 sequences, 32% of them appearing once. Sequences were derived from PBMCs from the stem cell graft donor, sampled from the stem cell graft. The receptors here all came from a human donor who donated a stem cell graft to a child with aplastic anemia.

CDR3 region: CASYRGLSLYEQYV. CDR3 nucleotide sequence: TGTGCCAGTTACAGGGGCCTCTCCCTCTACGAGCAGTACGTC. V and J are TRBV27 and TRBJ2-7; 7 nucleotides match TRBD1. CDR1 and CDR2 from the germline V gene are MNHEY and SMNVEV (reference sequence). The CDR3 is made up of 14 amino acids. The ends lost 9 bases at V and 3 bases at J; junction bases unmatched: 11.

This clonotype was detected many times. This chain joins TRBV29-1 and TRBJ1-5, with D perhaps TRBD1 (6 bases). Germline values: CDR1 SQVTM, CDR2 ANQGSEA. The CDR3 is made up of 13 amino acids. With 4 bases removed from V and 6 bases from J, the gap between germline ends came to 13 bases. The CDR3: CSVGGGVGQPQHF. The CDR3 coding sequence is TGCAGCGTTGGAGGGGGAGTGGGTCAGCCCCAGCATTTT.

The chain joins TRBV6-5 to TRBJ2-2; perhaps TRBD2 as D (6 bases). The CDR3 has 17 amino acids. Trimming took 4 bases from V and 6 from J, leaving 21 bases between them. Germline CDR1 MNHEY, CDR2 SVGAGI. This CDR3 is CASSLLSGGSVPGELFF. CDR3 nucleotide sequence: TGTGCCAGCAGTTTACTCTCTGGGGGGTCCGTCCCCGGGGAGCTGTTTTTT.

The table lists this clonotype with a count of one. The chain uses TRBV18 and TRBJ1-4; tentative D call: TRBD1 (5 bases). The CDR3 totals 15 residues. The V gene's germline CDR1 is KGHSH and CDR2 LQKENI. With 4 bases removed from V and 8 bases from J, the gap between germline ends came to 17 bases. The CDR3 nucleotides read TGTGCCAGCTCACGGTCGACGCCTCGGGGGGAAAAACTGTTTTTT. Translating it yields CASSRSTPRGEKLFF.

The chain's CDR3 is CTPGTADRHGYTF. The DNA of the CDR3 is TGCACTCCGGGAACGGCCGACCGACATGGCTACACCTTC. The rearrangement links TRBV20-1 to TRBJ1-2; D is ambiguous. Germline CDR1 is DFQATT and CDR2 is SNEGSKA (reference sequence). CDR3 length equals 13 residues.

The chain is built from TRBV7-3 and TRBJ2-7, with 7 bases fitting TRBD1. CDR3 size: 15 residues. Germline CDR1 and CDR2: SGHTA and FQGTGA. With V trimmed by 5 bases and J by 0 bases, 7 bases remained unmatched. The CDR3 sequence: CASSPDRSSSYEQYF. The CDR3 DNA sequence: TGTGCCAGCAGCCCGGACAGGTCTAGCTCCTACGAGCAGTACTTC.

This clonotype came up once. The gene calls are TRBV7-6 and TRBJ2-1, with 9 positions matching TRBD2. J gave up 4 bases and V 5 bases, and 21 bases lay outside the gene matches. The germline V gene has CDR1 SGHVS and CDR2 FNYEAQ. The CDR3 is 20 residues long. CDR3 DNA: TGTGCCAGCAGCCCCCGAGCCCCGGGGGAAGCGGGGGGTTGGTACAATGAGCAGTTCTTC. It codes for CASSPRAPGEAGGWYNEQFF.

This clonotype has more than one count but fewer than ten. The chain has TRBV6-1 and TRBJ2-7; 9 nucleotides match TRBD1. Germline V gene sequence: CDR1 MNHNS, CDR2 SASEGT. V dropped 5 bases and J dropped 2; count of bases not matched to a gene: 7. The CDR3 consists of 15 residues. CDR3 in DNA: TGTGCCAGCAGTCCAAATGGGACAGGGCCCTACGAGCAGTACGTC. Translated, it gives CASSPNGTGPYEQYV.

This CDR3 reads CASSLVVAGIGETQYF. In DNA, the CDR3 is TGTGCCAGCAGCTTAGTCGTGGCGGGGATCGGAGAGACCCAGTACTTC. The rearrangement uses TRBV7-8 and TRBJ2-5, with a weak D call TRBD2 (6 bases). CDR1 is SGHVS and CDR2 is FQNEAQ in the germline V gene. The CDR3 runs to 16 residues. The V end was cut by 1 base, the J end by 4 bases, with 16 bases between.

The chain joins TRBV4-2 to TRBJ1-3; D is unclear. CDR1 is LGHNA and CDR2 is YNFKEQ in the germline V gene. V dropped 0 bases and J dropped 4 bases, with 10 bases sitting between them. The CDR3 is 15 residues long. The CDR3 protein is CASSQDSSQGNTIYF. The CDR3 region has the DNA TGTGCCAGCAGCCAAGATTCGTCCCAGGGAAACACCATATATTTT.

The sample holds a few counts of this clonotype. CDR3 bases: TGCAGCGTTGACGCTAGCCAAGAGACCCAGTACTTC. Residues: CSVDASQETQYF. V gene TRBV29-1 combines with J gene TRBJ2-5, with D hard to call. The CDR3 length is 12 residues. In germline, CDR1 is SQVTM, CDR2 ANQGSEA. V gave up 3 bases and J gave up 1 base, with 6 bases separating them.

The rearrangement uses TRBV24-1 and TRBJ2-1, with 9 bases aligning to TRBD2. Germline assignment: CDR1 KGHDR and CDR2 SFDVKD. Trimming at V came to 4 bases and at J to 6 bases, leaving 9 bases not matched to a gene. The CDR3 loop spans 16 amino acids. The CDR3 DNA sequence: TGTGCCACCAGTGACCCCAGCGGGAGGAGCGTCAATGAGCAGTTCTTC. Translated, it gives CATSDPSGRSVNEQFF.

This clonotype has only a few counts. The V gene is TRBV5-1, the J gene TRBJ1-2; no definite D call. Germline values: CDR1 SGHRS, CDR2 YFSETQ. V was shortened by 2 bases and J by 8 bases, with 10 bases between the two germline ends. This CDR3 contains 12 residues. This CDR3 is CASSLEPGGYTF. DNA of the CDR3: TGCGCCAGCAGCTTAGAACCGGGGGGCTACACCTTC.

The chain links TRBV29-1 to TRBJ2-2; D remains unclear. In germline, CDR1 is SQVTM, CDR2 ANQGSEA. This CDR3 is 12 amino acids long. Trimming removed 8 bases at V and 1 base at J, with 8 bases between. The CDR3 DNA is TGCAGCTCCGGCCGGAACACCGGGGAGCTGTTTTTT. Protein: CSSGRNTGELFF.

The CDR3 region has the DNA TGTGCCACCAGCAGGGGTGGGACAGGGGCCGGGGAGCTGTTTTTT. The encoded protein is CATSRGGTGAGELFF. V is TRBV15 and J is TRBJ2-2; 10 positions match TRBD1. V shed 3 bases and J 6 bases; nucleotides not matched to a gene: 4. CDR1 and CDR2 from the germline V gene are LNHNV and YYDKDF (reference sequence). The CDR3 has 15 residues.

This clonotype turned up a few times. The V gene is TRBV6-2 or TRBV6-3, the J gene TRBJ2-1; the match to TRBD2 covers 7 bases. From germline, CDR1 is MNHEY and CDR2 SVGEGT. J was trimmed by 9 bases and V by 2 bases; bases with no gene match: 4. This CDR3 region has 13 residues. The CDR3 sequence: CASSYGASGEQFF. The DNA of the CDR3 is TGTGCCAGCAGTTACGGCGCTAGCGGTGAGCAGTTCTTC.

The rearrangement links TRBV5-8 to TRBJ1-6, with 9 bases that match TRBD1. V was clipped by 4 bases and J by 8 bases; unmatched bases: 10. Germline V gene sequence: CDR1 SGHTS, CDR2 YDEGEE. This CDR3 region has 16 residues. CDR3 region: CASSLGQGFGDSPLHF. The CDR3 DNA reads as TGTGCCAGCAGCCTCGGACAGGGGTTTGGGGATTCACCCCTCCACTTT.

The V and J genes are TRBV7-2 and TRBJ1-1; 7 bases are a match to TRBD1. The V gene end was trimmed by 6 bases and the J gene end by 6 bases; junction bases not matched to a gene: 7. This CDR3 region has 13 residues. Germline CDR1 and CDR2: SGHTA and FQGNSA. The CDR3 DNA reads as TGTGCCAGCAGACGCACAGGGGACCCTGAAGCTTTCTTT. It encodes CASRRTGDPEAFF. Based on the CDR3 plus reference TRBV7-2 and TRBJ1-1, the full variable domain is GAGVSQSPSNKVTEKGKDVELRCDPISGHTALYWYRQSLGQGLEFLIYFQGNSAPDKSGLPSDRFSAERTGGSVSTLTIQRTQQEDSAVYLCASRRTGDPEAFFGQGTRLTVV.

The rearrangement links TRBV5-6 to TRBJ2-3; the match to TRBD2 covers 8 bases. Germline-derived CDR1 and CDR2 are SGHDT and YYEEEE. This CDR3 comprises 16 residues. After removal of 4 bases from V and 2 bases from J, the junction contained 9 bases not matched to a gene. CDR3 sequence (DNA): TGTGCCAGCAGCCCTGGACCTGGACTAGCCACAGATACGCAGTATTTT. This gives the protein CASSPGPGLATDTQYF.

The chain recombines TRBV28 with TRBJ1-6, with 9 nucleotides matching TRBD1. V gave up 7 bases and J gave up 9 bases; unmatched junction bases: 10. This CDR3 contains 15 residues. Looked up from germline, CDR1 is MDHEN and CDR2 is SYDVKM. As DNA, the CDR3 is TGTGCCAGCAAACAGGGGGCGGGAATGGGTTCACCCCTCCACTTT. Translated: CASKQGAGMGSPLHF.

This clonotype was observed a few times. The chain carries TRBV29-1 and TRBJ1-2; D gene uncertain. Germline values: CDR1 SQVTM, CDR2 ANQGSEA. V lost 7 bases, J lost 0 bases, and 27 bases lay in between. The CDR3 totals 18 residues. CDR3 in amino acids: CSANPSESLSRSNYGYTF. CDR3 coding DNA: TGCAGCGCAAACCCATCGGAGTCCCTGTCGCGGTCTAACTATGGCTACACCTTC.

The sample holds a few counts of this clonotype. This chain joins TRBV7-2 and TRBJ2-3, with TRBD1 as a possible D gene (6 bases). Germline-derived CDR1 and CDR2 are SGHTA and FQGNSA. V lost 3 bases, J lost 4 bases, and 11 bases lay in between. The CDR3 loop spans 14 amino acids. In nucleotides, the CDR3 is TGTGCCAGCAGCTTTCGGACAGAGGCAGATACGCAGTATTTT. Its protein is CASSFRTEADTQYF.

The CDR3: CASSRAAFSYNEQFF. The CDR3 coding sequence is TGTGCCAGCAGTCGAGCGGCGTTCTCCTACAATGAGCAGTTCTTC. The V and J genes are TRBV25-1 and TRBJ2-1; possible D gene TRBD2, 5 bases. Germline V gives CDR1 MGHDK, CDR2 SYGVNS. The CDR3 is 15 amino acids. Trimming stripped 5 bases from V and 0 bases from J, with 11 bases between.

This chain links TRBV3-1 with TRBJ2-7, with D possibly matching TRBD2 (5 bases). This CDR3 is 12 amino acids long. Germline V CDR1 and CDR2: LGHDT, YNNKEL (reference sequence). The V and J ends lost 1 base and 5 bases respectively, with 6 bases between them. Written as DNA, the CDR3 is TGTGCCAGCAGCCAAGGGGAGAACGAGCAGTACTTC. This encodes CASSQGENEQYF.

The rearrangement uses TRBV7-2 and TRBJ2-5, with D hard to call. Germline V gene sequence: CDR1 SGHTA, CDR2 FQGNSA. V lost 3 bases and J 3 bases, leaving 8 bases between the germline ends. The CDR3 is 13 amino acids. In nucleotides, the CDR3 is TGTGCCAGCAGCTTCAGGAGAGAAGAGACCCAGTACTTC. Translating it yields CASSFRREETQYF.

The table lists this clonotype with a few counts. The rearrangement uses TRBV5-1 and TRBJ2-2, with D possibly being TRBD1 or TRBD2 (5 bases each). Trimming removed 5 bases at V and 5 bases at J, with 19 bases between. The CDR3 spans 16 residues. In germline, CDR1 is SGHRS, CDR2 YFSETQ. The CDR3 is CASREGKTGGTGELFF. Written as DNA, the CDR3 is TGCGCCAGCAGAGAGGGCAAAACAGGAGGTACCGGGGAGCTGTTTTTT.

In this sample, this clonotype turned up once. V is TRBV7-9 and J is TRBJ1-2; tentatively, D is TRBD1 (6 bases). This CDR3 has 13 residues. The germline gives CDR1 SEHNR, CDR2 FQNEAQ (reference sequence). V was cut by 1 base and J by 6 bases, with 9 bases left in between. As DNA, the CDR3 is TGTGCCAGCAGCTTAGGAGCAGGGGATGGCTACACCTTC. Translated: CASSLGAGDGYTF.

This rearrangement joins TRBV5-6 to TRBJ2-5; tentative D call: TRBD1 (6 bases). Trimming removed 3 bases from V and 4 bases from J, with 10 bases in between. In germline, CDR1 is SGHDT, CDR2 YYEEEE. There are 13 residues in the CDR3. CDR3 sequence: CASSWQGLETQYF. The CDR3 DNA reads as TGTGCCAGCAGCTGGCAGGGGTTAGAGACCCAGTACTTC. Using reference TRBV5-6 and TRBJ2-5 for the parts outside the CDR3, the full variable domain is DAGVTQSPTHLIKTRGQQVTLRCSPKSGHDTVSWYQQALGQGPQFIFQYYEEEERQRGNFPDRFSGHQFPNYSSELNVNALLLGDSALYLCASSWQGLETQYFGPGTRLLVL.

This clonotype was seen once. The chain couples TRBV5-6 to TRBJ2-3; TRBD1 is a possible D gene (5 bases). This CDR3 has 17 amino acids. Looked up from germline, CDR1 is SGHDT and CDR2 is YYEEEE. V was cut by 0 bases and J by 6 bases, with 20 bases left in between. As DNA, the CDR3 is TGTGCCAGCAGCTTGGCCGGCCAGGGCCCTTTGAGGGATACGCAGTATTTT. Amino acid sequence: CASSLAGQGPLRDTQYF.

This clonotype was found a few times. The gene calls are TRBV29-1 and TRBJ2-3; 7 bases are shared with TRBD1. Germline trimming cut 0 bases from V and 3 bases from J; bases unmatched to any gene: 0. Germline values: CDR1 SQVTM, CDR2 ANQGSEA. The CDR3 runs 13 residues. The CDR3 here is CSVEETGTDTQYF. The CDR3 DNA is TGCAGCGTTGAAGAGACAGGGACAGATACGCAGTATTTT.